This T cell receptor (beta chain) derives from a study of blood T cell repertoires in COVID-19. Background on the study: From the United States, Italy and Spain came samples of acute and convalescent COVID-19. T cells, B-cell-depleted T cells, or PBMCs provided the cDNA or gDNA that served as material.

Original processing methods: By means of reference gene primer amplification, nucleated cell counts were estimated. Only in-frame clones appear in the TCRdb table, and some are missing; sequencing was by immunoSEQ multiplex PCR. V and J calls and clone size are as listed in that table; D and trimming were resolved from the DNA. The sample carries 150,000 to 200,000 clones, about 86% recorded once. V lost 0 bases and J 9 bases, leaving 6 bases between the germline ends. This CDR3 is 12 amino acids long. Germline CDR1 is SGHTA and CDR2 is FQGNSA. The chain combines TRBV7-2 with TRBJ2-1; D unclear. This clonotype originated in an elderly woman with acute or convalescent COVID-19. The sequenced sample consisted of peripheral blood. The CDR3 DNA reads as TGTGCCAGCAGCTTAGCACGCGGTGAGCAGTTCTTC. Protein sequence: CASSLARGEQFF.